This TCR beta chain originates from a study of control samples from healthy donors and cancer patients. CDR3 length equals 15 residues. With V trimmed by 4 bases and J by 4 bases, 4 bases remained unmatched. TCRdb's copy holds only in-frame clones and misses some; the assay was immunoSEQ multiplex PCR. The sample lists 25,000 to 35,000 clones; around 80% were seen once. The clonotype was recovered from a man aged 55-75 years with head and neck cancer. The sequencing sample was made of PBMCs. This chain joins TRBV23-1 and TRBJ1-5; 10 bases fit TRBD1. TRBV23-1 is identified as an open reading frame with a role that is uncertain. CDR3: CASSPLGQGNQPQHF. The CDR3 bases are TGCGCCAGCAGTCCGCTGGGACAGGGGAATCAGCCCCAGCATTTT.